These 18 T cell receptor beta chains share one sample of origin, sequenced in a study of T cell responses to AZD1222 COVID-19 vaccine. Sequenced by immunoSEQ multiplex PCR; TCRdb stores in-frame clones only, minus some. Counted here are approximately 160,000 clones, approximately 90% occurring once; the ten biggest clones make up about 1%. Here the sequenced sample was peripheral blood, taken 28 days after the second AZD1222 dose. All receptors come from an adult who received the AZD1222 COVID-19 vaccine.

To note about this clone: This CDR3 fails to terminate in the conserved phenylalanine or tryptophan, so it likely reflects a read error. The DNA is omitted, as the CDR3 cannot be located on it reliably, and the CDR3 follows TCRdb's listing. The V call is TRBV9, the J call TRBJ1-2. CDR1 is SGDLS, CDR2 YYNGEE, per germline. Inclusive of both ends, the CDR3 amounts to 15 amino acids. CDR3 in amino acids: CASSGGAKKELWLRT.

CDR3 region: CASSLRGTGRAFF. The CDR3 region has the DNA TGTGCCAGCAGCCTTCGAGGGACAGGGCGGGCTTTCTTT. The rearrangement uses TRBV14 and TRBJ1-1; 9 nucleotides match TRBD1. CDR3 size: 13 residues. Trimming cost V 4 bases and J 11 bases; bases outside gene matches: 8. Germline CDR1 reads SGHDN; CDR2 reads FVKESK.

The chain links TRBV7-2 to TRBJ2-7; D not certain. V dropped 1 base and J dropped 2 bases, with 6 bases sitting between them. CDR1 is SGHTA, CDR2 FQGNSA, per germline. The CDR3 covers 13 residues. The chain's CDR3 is CASSLVSPYEQYF. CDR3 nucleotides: TGTGCCAGCAGCTTAGTGTCCCCCTACGAGCAGTACTTC. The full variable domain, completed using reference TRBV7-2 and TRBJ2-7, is GAGVSQSPSNKVTEKGKDVELRCDPISGHTALYWYRQSLGQGLEFLIYFQGNSAPDKSGLPSDRFSAERTGGSVSTLTIQRTQQEDSAVYLCASSLVSPYEQYFGPGTRLTVT.

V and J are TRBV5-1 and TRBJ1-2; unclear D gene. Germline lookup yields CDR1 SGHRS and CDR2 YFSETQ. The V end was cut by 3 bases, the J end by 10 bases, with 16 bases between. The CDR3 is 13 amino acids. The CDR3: CASSSRELGDYTF. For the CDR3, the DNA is TGCGCCAGCAGCTCTCGGGAGCTTGGTGACTACACCTTC.

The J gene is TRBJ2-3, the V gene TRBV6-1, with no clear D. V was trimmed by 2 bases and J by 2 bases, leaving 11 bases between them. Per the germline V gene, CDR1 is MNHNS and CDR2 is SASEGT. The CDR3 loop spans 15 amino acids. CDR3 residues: CASSENRKTTDTQYF. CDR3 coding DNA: TGTGCCAGCAGTGAAAACAGAAAGACCACAGATACGCAGTATTTT.

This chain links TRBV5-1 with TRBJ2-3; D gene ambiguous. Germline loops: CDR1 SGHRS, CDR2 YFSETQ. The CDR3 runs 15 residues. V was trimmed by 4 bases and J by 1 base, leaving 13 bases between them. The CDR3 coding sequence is TGCGCCAGCAGCGGAACCTCCTTGGGCACAGATACGCAGTATTTT. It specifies CASSGTSLGTDTQYF.

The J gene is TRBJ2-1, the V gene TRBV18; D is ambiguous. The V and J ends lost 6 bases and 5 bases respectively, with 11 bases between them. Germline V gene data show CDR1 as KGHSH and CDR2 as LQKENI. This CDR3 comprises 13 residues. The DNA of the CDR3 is TGTGCCAGCTCCCCGAGCCGCAACAATGAGCAGTTCTTC. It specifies CASSPSRNNEQFF.

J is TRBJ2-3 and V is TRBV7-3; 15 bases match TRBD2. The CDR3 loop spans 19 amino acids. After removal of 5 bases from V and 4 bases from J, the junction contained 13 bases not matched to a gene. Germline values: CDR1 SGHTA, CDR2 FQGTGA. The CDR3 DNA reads TGTGCCAGCAGCCCCGGACTAGCGGGGGGGCCTTCCTCCCCAGATACGCAGTATTTT. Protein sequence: CASSPGLAGGPSSPDTQYF.

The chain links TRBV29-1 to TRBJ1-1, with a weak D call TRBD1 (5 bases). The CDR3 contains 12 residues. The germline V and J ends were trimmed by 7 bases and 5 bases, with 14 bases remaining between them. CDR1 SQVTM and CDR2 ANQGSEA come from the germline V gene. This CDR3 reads CSAESEGTEAFF. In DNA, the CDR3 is TGCAGCGCGGAGTCTGAGGGGACTGAAGCTTTCTTT. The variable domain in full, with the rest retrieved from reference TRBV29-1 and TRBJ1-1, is SAVISQKPSRDICQRGTSLTIQCQVDSQVTMMFWYRQQPGQSLTLIATANQGSEATYESGFVIDKFPISRPNLTFSTLTVSNMSPEDSSIYLCSAESEGTEAFFGQGTRLTVV.

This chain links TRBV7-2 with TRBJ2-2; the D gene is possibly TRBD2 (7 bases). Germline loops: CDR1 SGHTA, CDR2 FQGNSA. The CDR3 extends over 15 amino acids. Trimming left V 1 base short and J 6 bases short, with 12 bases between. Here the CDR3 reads CASSLVGGPAGELFF. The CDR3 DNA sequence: TGTGCCAGCAGCTTAGTCGGGGGGCCGGCCGGGGAGCTGTTTTTT. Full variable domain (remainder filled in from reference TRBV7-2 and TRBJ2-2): GAGVSQSPSNKVTEKGKDVELRCDPISGHTALYWYRQSLGQGLEFLIYFQGNSAPDKSGLPSDRFSAERTGGSVSTLTIQRTQQEDSAVYLCASSLVGGPAGELFFGEGSRLTVL.

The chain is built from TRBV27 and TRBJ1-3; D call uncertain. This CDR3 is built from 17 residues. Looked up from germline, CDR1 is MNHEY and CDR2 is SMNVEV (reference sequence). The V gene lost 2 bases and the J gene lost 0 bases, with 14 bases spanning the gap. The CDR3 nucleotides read TGTGCCAGCAGTTTAGGGGTCCCAAGTACCTCTGGAAACACCATATATTTT. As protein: CASSLGVPSTSGNTIYF.

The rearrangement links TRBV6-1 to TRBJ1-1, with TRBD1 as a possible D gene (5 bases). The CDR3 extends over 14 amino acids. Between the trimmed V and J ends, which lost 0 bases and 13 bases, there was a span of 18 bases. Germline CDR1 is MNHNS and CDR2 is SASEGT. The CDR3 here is CASSEAQRGRWVFF. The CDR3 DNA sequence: TGTGCCAGCAGTGAAGCGCAAAGGGGACGGTGGGTTTTCTTT.

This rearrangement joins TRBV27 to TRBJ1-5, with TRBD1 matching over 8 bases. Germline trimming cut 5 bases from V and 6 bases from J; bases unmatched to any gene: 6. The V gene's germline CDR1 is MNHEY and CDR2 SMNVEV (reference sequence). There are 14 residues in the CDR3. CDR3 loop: CASSLGQGGQPQHF. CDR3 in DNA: TGTGCCAGCAGTCTCGGACAGGGAGGTCAGCCCCAGCATTTT.

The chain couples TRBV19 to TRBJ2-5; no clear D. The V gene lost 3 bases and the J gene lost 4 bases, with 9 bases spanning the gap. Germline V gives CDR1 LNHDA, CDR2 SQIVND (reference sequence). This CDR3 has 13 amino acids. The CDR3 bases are TGTGCCAGTAGTATCGGGCCCGCAGAGACCCAGTACTTC. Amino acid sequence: CASSIGPAETQYF.

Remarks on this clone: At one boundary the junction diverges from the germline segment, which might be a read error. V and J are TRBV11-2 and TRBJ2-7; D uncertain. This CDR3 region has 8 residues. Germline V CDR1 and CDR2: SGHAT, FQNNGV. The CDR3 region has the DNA TGTGCACGGACCCTGCTGGACTTC. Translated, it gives CARTLLDF.

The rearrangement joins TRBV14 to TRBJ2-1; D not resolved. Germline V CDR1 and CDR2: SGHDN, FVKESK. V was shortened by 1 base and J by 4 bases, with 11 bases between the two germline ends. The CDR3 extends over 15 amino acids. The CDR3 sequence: CASSQVSTRYNEQFF. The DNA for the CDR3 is TGTGCCAGCAGCCAAGTCTCCACTCGGTACAATGAGCAGTTCTTC. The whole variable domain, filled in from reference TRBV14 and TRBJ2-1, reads EAGVTQFPSHSVIEKGQTVTLRCDPISGHDNLYWYRRVMGKEIKFLLHFVKESKQDESGMPNNRFLAERTGGTYSTLKVQPAELEDSGVYFCASSQVSTRYNEQFFGPGTRLTVL.

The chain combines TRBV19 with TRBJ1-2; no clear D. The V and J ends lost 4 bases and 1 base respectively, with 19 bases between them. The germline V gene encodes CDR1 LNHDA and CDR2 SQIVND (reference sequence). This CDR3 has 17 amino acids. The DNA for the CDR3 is TGTGCCAGTAGTACCTCAAGTCTCCTTTTAGATAACTATGGCTACACCTTC. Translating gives CASSTSSLLLDNYGYTF.

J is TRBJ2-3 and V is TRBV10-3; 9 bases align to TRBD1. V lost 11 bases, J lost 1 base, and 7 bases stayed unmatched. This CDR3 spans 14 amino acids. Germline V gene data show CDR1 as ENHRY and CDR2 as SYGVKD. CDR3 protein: CASQGAPGTDTQYF. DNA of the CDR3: TGTGCCTCACAGGGGGCGCCGGGCACAGATACGCAGTATTTT.